These T cell receptor beta chains were read from a single sample in a study of CD8+ T cells in alopecia areata. Sequencing used immunoSEQ multiplex PCR; TCRdb keeps in-frame clones, though not all of them. The table has approximately 210,000 clones, around two fifths seen once; the top ten hold about 2.6%. The source material was CD4+ T cells sorted from blood, sampled at approximately week 36, from a patient treated with tofacitinib. These receptors all come from a human donor with alopecia areata. Both conserved end residues are part of each CDR3. Fields, in order: clone size, D gene, J gene, V gene, CDR3 protein, CDR3 DNA. The D gene is left open where the match is weak. Clone size is stated in some rows and not others, as once, few, many or a class when expanded.

>-|TRBD1|TRBJ1-2|TRBV30
CAWRADRLYGYTF
TGTGCCTGGAGGGCGGACAGGCTGTATGGCTACACCTTC
>few|-|TRBJ1-2|TRBV7-6
CASSLAGKGDYTF
TGTGCCAGCAGCTTAGCGGGAAAGGGCGACTACACCTTC
>-|TRBD1|TRBJ2-1|TRBV6-1
CASSGRDSPLGDEQFF
TGTGCCAGCAGTGGTCGGGACAGCCCCTTAGGGGATGAGCAGTTCTTC
>once|TRBD2|TRBJ2-1|TRBV5-1
CASSLGVAGAGEQFF
TGCGCCAGCAGCTTGGGAGTAGCGGGAGCTGGTGAGCAGTTCTTC
>-|TRBD2|TRBJ2-5|TRBV30
CAWSVSGRATQYF
TGTGCCTGGAGTGTATCCGGGAGGGCGACCCAGTACTTC
>-|TRBD1|TRBJ1-1|TRBV30
CAWSAWDRNTEAFF
TGTGCCTGGAGTGCGTGGGACAGGAACACTGAAGCTTTCTTT
>-|-|TRBJ1-1|TRBV18
CASSPNGFSTEAFF
TGTGCCAGCTCACCCAACGGGTTTAGCACTGAAGCTTTCTTT
>few|-|TRBJ2-1|TRBV9
CASSVPGSYNEQFF
TGTGCCAGCAGCGTGCCCGGGTCCTACAATGAGCAGTTCTTC
>few|-|TRBJ2-3|TRBV7-9
CASSLRGRRDTQYF
TGTGCCAGCAGCTTACGGGGAAGGCGGGATACGCAGTATTTT
>-|TRBD2|TRBJ2-5|TRBV28
CASTTSGETQYF
TGTGCCAGCACGACTAGCGGGGAGACCCAGTACTTC
>-|-|TRBJ2-6|TRBV29-1
CSAARSGANVLTF
TGCAGCGCCGCAAGGTCTGGGGCCAACGTCCTGACTTTC
>-|TRBD2|TRBJ2-7|TRBV29-1
CSVVGGGREQYF
TGCAGCGTTGTCGGGGGGGGACGCGAGCAGTACTTC
>-|-|TRBJ1-1|TRBV29-1
CSVRLGGNTEAFF
TGCAGCGTTCGTTTAGGCGGGAACACTGAAGCTTTCTTT
>-|TRBD1|TRBJ2-1|TRBV29-1
CSVTGRFYNEQFF
TGCAGCGTGACAGGGCGTTTCTACAATGAGCAGTTCTTC
>-|TRBD1|TRBJ1-2|TRBV27
CASSRGTAHYGYTF
TGTGCCAGCAGTCGCGGGACAGCTCACTATGGCTACACCTTC
>-|-|TRBJ1-4|TRBV18
CASSPGADEKLFF
TGTGCCAGCTCACCAGGGGCGGATGAAAAACTGTTTTTT
>-|-|TRBJ1-2|TRBV28
CASKVSQGIIYGYTF
TGTGCCAGCAAAGTTAGCCAGGGGATAATCTATGGCTACACCTTC
>-|TRBD1|TRBJ2-1|TRBV11-1
CASSLVGQGARNEQFF
TGTGCCAGCAGCTTAGTTGGCCAGGGGGCGAGAAATGAGCAGTTCTTC
>-|-|TRBJ2-1|TRBV6-1
CASIPEGIYNEQFF
TGTGCCAGCATACCGGAGGGAATCTACAATGAGCAGTTCTTC
>-|TRBD2|TRBJ2-1|TRBV29-1
CSVARRLAATYNEQFF
TGCAGCGTTGCAAGGCGGCTAGCGGCTACCTACAATGAGCAGTTCTTC
>few|-|TRBJ1-1|TRBV30
CAWSPRGGEAFF
TGTGCCTGGAGTCCCCGGGGAGGTGAAGCTTTCTTT
>few|TRBD1|TRBJ2-7|TRBV19
CASSSRQGRYEQYF
TGTGCCAGTAGTTCAAGACAGGGGAGGTACGAGCAGTACTTC
>-|TRBD2|TRBJ2-1|TRBV5-4
CASSLRLAGGVDEQFF
TGTGCCAGCAGCTTAAGACTAGCGGGAGGAGTAGATGAGCAGTTCTTC
>-|-|TRBJ1-2|TRBV2
CASRGDNPHGYTF
TGTGCCAGCAGGGGTGACAATCCCCATGGCTACACCTTC
>-|TRBD2|TRBJ2-5|TRBV7-8
CASSLGLSGRAGETQYF
TGTGCCAGCAGCTTAGGTCTAAGCGGGAGGGCAGGAGAGACCCAGTACTTC
>-|TRBD1|TRBJ2-5|TRBV5-1
CASSDGTGGKTQYF
TGCGCCAGCAGCGACGGGACAGGGGGAAAGACCCAGTACTTC
>-|-|TRBJ1-1|TRBV4-2
CASGADTEAFF
TGTGCCAGCGGGGCCGACACTGAAGCTTTCTTT
>-|TRBD1|TRBJ1-2|TRBV16
CASSLRTGGSNGYTF
TGTGCCAGCAGCCTGAGGACAGGGGGCTCTAACGGCTACACCTTC
>-|-|TRBJ2-7|TRBV19
CASKKEGAGEQYF
TGTGCCAGTAAGAAGGAGGGCGCCGGCGAGCAGTACTTC
>-|TRBD2|TRBJ2-1|TRBV5-1
CASSLRLAVRNEQFF
TGCGCCAGCAGCCTCAGACTAGCGGTACGGAATGAGCAGTTCTTC
>few|-|TRBJ1-4|TRBV18
CASSPGTAISNEKLFF
TGTGCCAGCTCACCGGGGACCGCGATCTCTAATGAAAAACTGTTTTTT
>-|TRBD1|TRBJ1-2|TRBV6-5
CASSDRGTSGYTF
TGTGCCAGCTCGGACAGGGGGACGAGTGGCTACACCTTC